Following are 10 T cell receptor beta chains from one sample sequenced in a study of glioma-infiltrating T cells after dendritic cell vaccination. Profiling relied on immunoSEQ multiplex PCR, and the TCRdb table lists in-frame clones only, not all of them. The sample lists around 83,000 clones, 75% to 90% occurring once. Time point in this sample: after dendritic cell vaccination, including at tumor progression/relapse. This specimen was blood, taken after dendritic cell vaccination. These receptors all stem from a human donor with glioblastoma.

The chain carries TRBV6-4 and TRBJ2-7; 9 nucleotides align to TRBD2. CDR1 and CDR2 from the germline V gene are MRHNA and SNTAGT. Losses at the gene ends were 3 bases for V and 0 bases for J; bases not matched to a gene: 6. CDR3 size: 16 residues. The CDR3 DNA reads TGTGCCAGCAGTGAGAGGAGGCGGGAGGGCTCCTACGAGCAGTACTTC. Its translation is CASSERRREGSYEQYF.

The chain combines TRBV30 with TRBJ1-1, with D unresolved. The CDR3 covers 11 residues. V dropped 5 bases and J dropped 0 bases, with 4 bases sitting between them. The germline CDR1 and CDR2 sequences are GTSNPN and SVGIG (reference sequence). CDR3 bases: TGTGCCTGGGGCATGAACACTGAAGCTTTCTTT. Translating it yields CAWGMNTEAFF.

The genes are TRBV18 and TRBJ2-7, with D possibly TRBD1 on 6 matching bases. V lost 6 bases and J 6 bases, leaving 12 bases between the germline ends. The CDR3 runs 12 residues. Per the germline V gene, CDR1 is KGHSH and CDR2 is LQKENI. DNA for the CDR3: TGTGCCAGCTCCCTGGCCAGGGGCGAGCAGTACTTC. As protein: CASSLARGEQYF.

The V call is TRBV5-8, the J call TRBJ1-6, with D possibly matching TRBD1 (6 bases). The CDR3 spans 15 residues. Per the germline V gene, CDR1 is SGHTS and CDR2 is YDEGEE. Trimming removed 5 bases from V and 8 bases from J, with 17 bases in between. The CDR3 nucleotides are TGTGCCAGCAGGATAACCGGGACATCTGATTCACCCCTCCACTTT. Translating gives CASRITGTSDSPLHF. Variable domain in full (rest from reference TRBV5-8 and TRBJ1-6): EAGVTQSPTHLIKTRGQQATLRCSPISGHTSVYWYQQALGLGLQFLLWYDEGEERNRGNFPPRFSGRQFPNYSSELNVNALELEDSALYLCASRITGTSDSPLHFGNGTRLTVT.

The chain links TRBV27 to TRBJ1-2, with D tentatively TRBD1 (6 bases). Trimming left V 5 bases short and J 0 bases short, with 19 bases between. Per germline, CDR1 MNHEY and CDR2 SMNVEV (reference sequence). The CDR3 covers 17 residues. CDR3 coding DNA: TGTGCCAGCAGTCTAACCCAGGGGCAGGGAGCTAACTATGGCTACACCTTC. Translating it yields CASSLTQGQGANYGYTF.

The V call is TRBV6-1, the J call TRBJ1-2; weak D call: TRBD1 (6 bases). This CDR3 is 14 amino acids long. V dropped 4 bases and J dropped 8 bases, with 17 bases sitting between them. The germline V gene encodes CDR1 MNHNS and CDR2 SASEGT. Here the CDR3 DNA reads TGTGCCAGCAGTGCCGGGACAACCCTCCGGGGCTACACCTTC. Amino acid sequence: CASSAGTTLRGYTF.

V usage is TRBV19 and J usage is TRBJ1-1; D is undetermined. The CDR3 covers 16 residues. Trimming cost V 3 bases and J 1 base, with 15 bases left between them. Germline V CDR1 and CDR2: LNHDA, SQIVND (reference sequence). The CDR3 region has the DNA TGTGCCAGTAGTATCGGACCCGGAGGATCGAACACTGAAGCTTTCTTT. Translation: CASSIGPGGSNTEAFF.

The genes are TRBV21-1 and TRBJ1-5; the table assigns TRBD1, which was not confirmed against the DNA. TRBV21-1 is deemed a pseudogene. The CDR3 runs 17 residues. The CDR3 loop reads CASSNQPQKRHNQPQHF. The CDR3 nucleotides read TGTGCCAGCAGCAATCAGCCACAGAAGAGACACAATCAGCCCCAGCATTTT.

The J gene is TRBJ1-1, the V gene TRBV5-1, with unresolved D. V was trimmed by 0 bases and J by 5 bases, leaving 14 bases between them. Germline values: CDR1 SGHRS, CDR2 YFSETQ. The CDR3 totals 15 residues. This CDR3 reads CASSLAEVAVTEAFF. CDR3 nucleotides: TGCGCCAGCAGCTTGGCCGAGGTCGCGGTGACTGAAGCTTTCTTT.

This clone was detected only a few times. Written as DNA, the CDR3 is TGTGCCAGCAGCTTAAGGGGGCCGACTGGAAACACCATATATTTT. This gives the protein CASSLRGPTGNTIYF. The chain uses TRBV7-2 and TRBJ1-3; 7 nucleotides align to TRBD1. Trimming took 2 bases from V and 2 from J; bases not matched to a gene: 3. CDR1 and CDR2 from the germline V gene are SGHTA and FQGNSA. The CDR3 consists of 15 residues.